Listed here are 20 T cell receptor beta chains from one sample, sequenced in a study of T cell responses to AZD1222 COVID-19 vaccine. The data were produced by immunoSEQ multiplex PCR, yet TCRdb's version contains in-frame clones alone and is incomplete. The table lists 55,000 to 75,000 clones, roughly 90% of them singletons. The sample was peripheral blood, taken on day 0 of AZD1222 vaccination. The receptors here all came from an adult in good health.

The chain carries TRBV4-2 and TRBJ2-1, with TRBD2 matching over 10 bases. The J segment lost 3 bases and the V segment lost 0 bases, leaving 8 bases of the junction unmatched. The CDR3 contains 18 residues. The germline gives CDR1 LGHNA, CDR2 YNFKEQ. CDR3 residues: CASSQEEAGGVVYNEQFF. CDR3 bases: TGTGCCAGCAGCCAAGAAGAAGCGGGAGGGGTGGTCTACAATGAGCAGTTCTTC.

The chain links TRBV7-2 to TRBJ1-3; no clear D. The CDR3 runs to 15 residues. Deletions cut 3 bases from V and 0 bases from J, with 9 bases between. The V gene's germline CDR1 is SGHTA and CDR2 FQGNSA. The CDR3 DNA is TGTGCCAGCAGCTTCCATGAGGGCTCTGGAAACACCATATATTTT. Its protein product is CASSFHEGSGNTIYF.

The V and J genes are TRBV7-8 and TRBJ1-2; 8 positions agree with TRBD1. Looked up from germline, CDR1 is SGHVS and CDR2 is FQNEAQ. V lost 4 bases to trimming and J lost 8 bases; unmatched junction nucleotides: 6. The CDR3 is made up of 13 amino acids. CDR3 residues: CASSSQGALGYTF. In nucleotides, the CDR3 is TGTGCCAGCAGCTCCCAGGGGGCGTTGGGCTACACCTTC.

The rearrangement joins TRBV23-1 to TRBJ2-1; 8 bases align to TRBD1. TRBV23-1 is an ORF for which the function is uncertain. The CDR3 consists of 15 residues. V shed 4 bases, J shed 6 bases, and the junction held 8 bases outside the gene matches. Written as DNA, the CDR3 is TGCGCCAGCAGTCCGAGGGATACAGGGGGCAATGAGCAGTTCTTC. It codes for CASSPRDTGGNEQFF.

The rearrangement links TRBV7-2 to TRBJ2-2; no firm D call. Germline values: CDR1 SGHTA, CDR2 FQGNSA. Trimming left V 1 base short and J 7 bases short, with 16 bases between. This CDR3 contains 16 residues. The CDR3 DNA is TGTGCCAGCAGCTTAGGGCTGGTTGCTTCTAACGGGGAGCTGTTTTTT. It codes for CASSLGLVASNGELFF.

V and J are TRBV7-9 and TRBJ2-7, with D possibly being TRBD1 or TRBD2 (5 bases each). This CDR3 region has 13 residues. Germline lookup yields CDR1 SEHNR and CDR2 FQNEAQ (reference sequence). Trimming pared 2 bases from V and 2 bases from J, leaving 7 bases between. The CDR3 nucleotides are TGTGCCAGCAGCTTAAAGGGACCCTACGAGCAGTACTTC. Residues: CASSLKGPYEQYF.

The chain has TRBV3-1 (or the pseudogene TRBV3-2) and TRBJ2-7, with 8 bases matching TRBD1. V shed 4 bases and J 4 bases; nucleotides not matched to a gene: 9. The CDR3 is 15 amino acids. Per germline, CDR1 LGHDT and CDR2 YNNKEL (reference sequence). DNA of the CDR3: TGTGCCAGCAGCCGACCGGGACAGGTTCATTACGAGCAGTACTTC. This gives the protein CASSRPGQVHYEQYF.

This sequence joins TRBV11-2 and TRBJ1-1, with a tentative D call TRBD1 (5 bases). The CDR3 contains 15 residues. The V end was cut by 8 bases, the J end by 3 bases, with 19 bases between. Germline V lookup: CDR1 SGHAT, CDR2 FQNNGV. The CDR3 coding sequence is TGTGCCAGCTCGTTGTCCGGGGTAGGGGACACTGAAGCTTTCTTT. Amino acid sequence: CASSLSGVGDTEAFF.

This clone has only a few counts. The chain is built from TRBV6-4 and TRBJ2-2; D unclear. The CDR3 has 14 amino acids. The germline V and J ends were trimmed by 1 base and 1 base, with 4 bases remaining between them. CDR1 and CDR2 (germline): MRHNA, SNTAGT. As DNA, the CDR3 is TGTGCCAGCAGTGACTTCTGGAACACCGGGGAGCTGTTTTTT. Amino acids: CASSDFWNTGELFF.

The J gene is TRBJ2-1, the V gene TRBV7-9; 7 positions match TRBD1. V shed 2 bases and J 3 bases; nucleotides not matched to a gene: 10. Per the germline V gene, CDR1 is SEHNR and CDR2 is FQNEAQ (reference sequence). The CDR3 runs 17 residues. The CDR3 sequence is CASSLPIDRENYNEQFF. DNA of the CDR3: TGTGCCAGCAGCTTACCGATAGACAGGGAAAACTACAATGAGCAGTTCTTC.

This chain uses TRBV2 with TRBJ2-1; D could derive from TRBD1 or TRBD2 (6 bases each). CDR3 length equals 16 residues. Germline V gene lookup returns CDR1 SNHLY and CDR2 FYNNEI. V lost 5 bases, J lost 8 bases, and 22 bases lay in between. Here the CDR3 DNA reads TGTGCCAGCAGTCAGGGGACTGCCTGGGGGATTGATGAGCAGTTCTTC. Translated: CASSQGTAWGIDEQFF.

The chain uses TRBV3-1 (or the pseudogene TRBV3-2) and TRBJ2-2; TRBD1 might be the D (6 bases). Germline CDR1 LGHDT, CDR2 YNNKEL (reference sequence). Trimming stripped 4 bases from V and 8 bases from J, with 11 bases between. The CDR3 loop spans 13 amino acids. CDR3 DNA sequence: TGTGCCAGCAGCCCACAGGGCATGGGGGAGCTGTTTTTT. It codes for CASSPQGMGELFF.

The CDR3 region has the DNA TGTGCCAGTAGTACCGGACAGGGGCCTAATGAAAAACTGTTTTTT. Amino acid sequence: CASSTGQGPNEKLFF. The V call is TRBV19, the J call TRBJ1-4; 9 bases are shared with TRBD1. This CDR3 comprises 15 residues. CDR1 and CDR2 (germline): LNHDA, SQIVND (reference sequence). The V and J ends lost 4 bases and 3 bases, in that order; junction bases with no gene match: 3. Based on the CDR3 plus reference TRBV19 and TRBJ1-4, the full variable domain is DGGITQSPKYLFRKEGQNVTLSCEQNLNHDAMYWYRQDPGQGLRLIYYSQIVNDFQKGDIAEGYSVSREKKESFPLTVTSAQKNPTAFYLCASSTGQGPNEKLFFGSGTQLSVL.

The chain has TRBV24-1 and TRBJ2-7; D unresolved. The germline CDR1 and CDR2 sequences are KGHDR and SFDVKD. Trimming took 9 bases from V and 0 from J, leaving 11 bases between them. This CDR3 has 13 residues. The CDR3 is CATRSTDSYEQYF. The CDR3 bases are TGTGCCACCCGGAGCACTGACTCCTACGAGCAGTACTTC.

The chain links TRBV4-1 to TRBJ2-1, with TRBD2 matching 7 bases. V lost 4 bases, J lost 4 bases, and 4 bases stayed unmatched. This CDR3 has 14 residues. Per the germline V gene, CDR1 is MGHRA and CDR2 is YSYEKL. DNA for the CDR3: TGCGCCAGCAGCCCCGAGGGAGGGTACAATGAGCAGTTCTTC. It codes for CASSPEGGYNEQFF.

The J gene is TRBJ2-4, the V gene TRBV14, with 7 nucleotides matching TRBD2. CDR1 SGHDN and CDR2 FVKESK come from the germline V gene. The V and J ends lost 2 bases and 6 bases, in that order; junction bases with no gene match: 4. The CDR3 totals 14 residues. For the CDR3, the DNA is TGTGCCAGCAGCCAATGGGGCGGGGGAAACATTCAGTACTTC. Its translation: CASSQWGGGNIQYF.

This chain joins TRBV7-3 and TRBJ1-1, with 12 bases lining up with TRBD1. The germline V gene has CDR1 SGHTA and CDR2 FQGTGA. V dropped 2 bases and J dropped 4; count of bases not matched to a gene: 2. This CDR3 has 15 amino acids. The CDR3 DNA is TGTGCCAGCAGCTTAGGGACAGGGGGCCGCACTGAAGCTTTCTTT. It codes for CASSLGTGGRTEAFF.

The gene calls are TRBV4-1 and TRBJ1-3; a possible D gene is TRBD1 (5 bases). V lost 7 bases, J lost 0 bases, and 13 bases lay in between. The CDR3 has 15 amino acids. CDR1 is MGHRA, CDR2 YSYEKL, per germline. The CDR3 spells CASKDRGDSGNTIYF. CDR3 sequence (DNA): TGCGCCAGCAAGGATAGGGGAGACTCTGGAAACACCATATATTTT.

V gene TRBV6-2 or TRBV6-3 combines with J gene TRBJ2-1; tentative D call: TRBD2 (5 bases). The CDR3 is 18 amino acids. V was pared by 0 bases and J by 5 bases, with 20 bases between. Germline values: CDR1 MNHEY, CDR2 SVGEGT. CDR3 loop: CASSYSASLPTRNNEQFF. The CDR3 bases are TGTGCCAGCAGTTACTCAGCTAGCCTCCCGACCAGAAACAATGAGCAGTTCTTC.

The rearrangement links TRBV19 to TRBJ1-2; the match to TRBD1 covers 8 bases. V lost 9 bases to trimming and J lost 10 bases; unmatched junction nucleotides: 13. Germline lookup yields CDR1 LNHDA and CDR2 SQIVND (reference sequence). The CDR3 is 13 residues long. The CDR3 is CASEDRVRVVYTF. The CDR3 DNA sequence: TGTGCCAGCGAGGACAGGGTCCGTGTTGTCTACACCTTC.